The 27 T cell receptor beta chains given below trace back to one sample, sequenced in a study of blood T cell repertoires in COVID-19. Method: immunoSEQ multiplex PCR; TCRdb's copy keeps in-frame clones and lacks some. The sample consists of over 45,000 clones, roughly 87% of them appearing once. Source material: peripheral blood. These receptors were taken from an elderly man in a cohort sampled during active COVID-19.

The chain carries TRBV5-1 and TRBJ2-2; 7 bases match TRBD1. The CDR3 is 15 amino acids. Germline values: CDR1 SGHRS, CDR2 YFSETQ. J lost 0 bases, V lost 4 bases, and 3 bases had no gene match. The CDR3 DNA is TGCGCCAGCAGCAACGGACAGGCGAACACCGGGGAGCTGTTTTTT. Translating gives CASSNGQANTGELFF.

This chain links TRBV30 with TRBJ1-2; TRBD1 matches 8 bases. V lost 0 bases and J lost 1; bases outside the gene matches: 13. Looked up from germline, CDR1 is GTSNPN and CDR2 is SVGIG (reference sequence). This CDR3 region has 18 residues. CDR3 sequence (DNA): TGTGCCTGGAGTGTTCGCACAGGGGGTTTTCTGGGTAACTATGGCTACACCTTC. It codes for CAWSVRTGGFLGNYGYTF. The variable domain in full, with the rest retrieved from reference TRBV30 and TRBJ1-2, is SQTIHQWPATLVQPVGSPLSLECTVEGTSNPNLYWYRQAAGRGLQLLFYSVGIGQISSEVPQNLSASRPQDRQFILSSKKLLLSDSGFYLCAWSVRTGGFLGNYGYTFGSGTRLTVV.

The chain employs TRBV16 and TRBJ1-6, with TRBD1 as a possible D gene (6 bases). CDR3 size: 15 residues. The V end was cut by 0 bases, the J end by 10 bases, with 13 bases between. Germline-derived CDR1 and CDR2 are KGHSY and FQNENV. The CDR3 loop is CASSQSDSGASPLHF. The CDR3 nucleotides read TGTGCCAGCAGCCAATCGGACAGCGGGGCGTCACCCCTCCACTTT.

This clone came up a few times. This sample includes further DNA sequences coding for the same CDR3. V and J are TRBV4-2 and TRBJ2-2; 14 bases are shared with TRBD2. The V gene's germline CDR1 is LGHNA and CDR2 YNFKEQ. The CDR3 extends over 17 amino acids. The V gene end was trimmed by 4 bases and the J gene end by 4 bases; junction bases not matched to a gene: 5. The DNA of the CDR3 is TGTGCCAGCAGCCGACTAGCGGGGGGGCCGGGCACCGGGGAGCTGTTTTTT. Its translation: CASSRLAGGPGTGELFF.

J is TRBJ2-4 and V is TRBV5-4; D remains ambiguous. Germline CDR1 and CDR2: SGHNT and YYREEE (reference sequence). The CDR3 runs 15 residues. V gave up 0 bases and J gave up 0 bases, with 7 bases separating them. The CDR3 DNA sequence: TGTGCCAGCAGCTTGGCCTCAGTAGCCAAAAACATTCAGTACTTC. Protein sequence: CASSLASVAKNIQYF.

This chain connects TRBV2 to TRBJ2-1; 10 nucleotides line up with TRBD2. This CDR3 region has 15 residues. V lost 6 bases and J lost 4; bases outside the gene matches: 6. CDR1 and CDR2 from the germline V gene are SNHLY and FYNNEI. The CDR3: CASSDRLAGYNEQFF. In nucleotides, the CDR3 is TGTGCCAGCAGCGACCGACTAGCGGGTTACAATGAGCAGTTCTTC. Based on the CDR3 plus reference TRBV2 and TRBJ2-1, the full variable domain is EPEVTQTPSHQVTQMGQEVILRCVPISNHLYFYWYRQILGQKVEFLVSFYNNEISEKSEIFDDQFSVERPDGSNFTLKIRSTKLEDSAMYFCASSDRLAGYNEQFFGPGTRLTVL.

As to this clone: This CDR3 is also generated by other DNA sequences in the sample. The rearrangement joins TRBV25-1 to TRBJ2-5; D may be TRBD2 (5 bases). V shed 6 bases and J shed 5 bases, with 13 bases lying between them. CDR3 length: 13 residues. In germline, CDR1 is MGHDK, CDR2 SYGVNS. CDR3 sequence (DNA): TGTGCCAGCAGCCGACGGTCGGGGGAGACCCAGTACTTC. Translating gives CASSRRSGETQYF.

This clone was observed once. J is TRBJ2-4 and V is TRBV2; D may be TRBD1 (5 bases). V was shortened by 4 bases and J by 4 bases, with 8 bases between the two germline ends. Looked up from germline, CDR1 is SNHLY and CDR2 is FYNNEI. There are 13 residues in the CDR3. Written as DNA, the CDR3 is TGTGCCAGCAGTGCGACAGAAAAAAACATTCAGTACTTC. It specifies CASSATEKNIQYF.

The chain combines TRBV7-8 with TRBJ1-2, with 10 bases that match TRBD1. CDR1 SGHVS and CDR2 FQNEAQ come from the germline V gene. CDR3 length equals 15 residues. Trimming removed 5 bases from V and 4 bases from J; junction bases left unmatched: 7. CDR3 coding DNA: TGTGCCAGCAGCCGCGGGACAGGGGAGGGCTATGGCTACACCTTC. Protein: CASSRGTGEGYGYTF.

The chain uses TRBV30 and TRBJ1-6; tentatively, D is TRBD1 (6 bases). The germline gives CDR1 GTSNPN, CDR2 SVGIG (reference sequence). CDR3 length equals 14 residues. Trimming left V 4 bases short and J 10 bases short, with 17 bases between. DNA for the CDR3: TGTGCCTGGAAAGGACAGTGGGGCGGATCACCCCTCCACTTT. This translates into CAWKGQWGGSPLHF.

The chain links TRBV3-1 (or the pseudogene TRBV3-2) to TRBJ1-6; no reliable D call. The CDR3 is 16 amino acids. Trimming took off 1 base at V and 2 bases at J, with 9 bases between the two ends. The germline CDR1 and CDR2 sequences are LGHDT and YNNKEL (reference sequence). CDR3 protein: CASSQGEGTYNSPLHF. DNA for the CDR3: TGTGCCAGCAGCCAAGGGGAGGGTACCTATAATTCACCCCTCCACTTT.

About this clone itself: An end of the junction differs from the germline gene, which may be a read error. The gene calls are TRBV6-1 and TRBJ1-5; 7 positions match TRBD1. This CDR3 is 16 amino acids long. CDR1 and CDR2 (germline): MNHNS, SASEGT. The CDR3 protein is CASSKAGGGVGQPQHF. The CDR3 DNA is TGTGCCAGCAGTAAAGCAGGAGGGGGCGTAGGTCAGCCCCAGCATTTT.

The chain has TRBV30 and TRBJ2-7; the match to TRBD2 covers 8 bases. From germline, CDR1 is GTSNPN and CDR2 SVGIG (reference sequence). Trimming took 4 bases from V and 4 from J; bases not matched to a gene: 3. The CDR3 loop spans 12 amino acids. The CDR3 loop reads CAWNAGGYEQYF. The CDR3 region has the DNA TGTGCCTGGAACGCGGGAGGTTACGAGCAGTACTTC.

This clone was seen only once. This chain connects TRBV7-9 to TRBJ2-3; 7 nucleotides match TRBD2. The CDR3 runs 14 residues. Germline values: CDR1 SEHNR, CDR2 FQNEAQ (reference sequence). J lost 7 bases, V lost 0 bases, and 4 bases had no gene match. The DNA of the CDR3 is TGTGCCAGCAGCTTAGCGGGAGGGCTAAATACGCAGTATTTT. Amino acid sequence: CASSLAGGLNTQYF.

V is TRBV6-5 and J is TRBJ1-6, with D possibly being TRBD1 (5 bases). The CDR3 consists of 14 residues. V gave up 4 bases and J gave up 10 bases, with 14 bases separating them. In germline, CDR1 is MNHEY, CDR2 SVGAGI. The CDR3 sequence: CASSSTAGNSPLHF. In DNA, the CDR3 is TGTGCCAGCAGTTCCACGGCAGGGAACTCACCCCTCCACTTT.

The chain joins TRBV11-2 to TRBJ1-3, with no clear D. The CDR3 is 15 residues long. V dropped 1 base and J dropped 0 bases, with 7 bases sitting between them. Germline-derived CDR1 and CDR2 are SGHAT and FQNNGV. This CDR3 is CASSLAELSGNTIYF. The CDR3 nucleotides are TGTGCCAGCAGCTTAGCTGAACTCTCTGGAAACACCATATATTTT. The full variable domain, its missing parts supplied by reference TRBV11-2 and TRBJ1-3, is EAGVAQSPRYKIIEKRQSVAFWCNPISGHATLYWYQQILGQGPKLLIQFQNNGVVDDSQLPKDRFSAERLKGVDSTLKIQPAKLEDSAVYLCASSLAELSGNTIYFGEGSWLTVV.

V usage is TRBV5-5 and J usage is TRBJ2-7; 8 bases map to TRBD1. The CDR3 runs 14 residues. The V segment lost 4 bases and the J segment 2 bases; nucleotides outside the gene matches: 5. Germline CDR1 SGHKS, CDR2 YYEKEE (reference sequence). DNA of the CDR3: TGTGCCAGCAGCCCCGACAGGGGCCCCTACGAGCAGTACTTC. Its protein product is CASSPDRGPYEQYF.

The V call is TRBV9, the J call TRBJ1-1, with 7 bases matching TRBD1. The CDR3 spans 15 residues. V dropped 1 base and J dropped 0; count of bases not matched to a gene: 3. CDR1 and CDR2 from the germline V gene are SGDLS and YYNGEE. DNA for the CDR3: TGTGCCAGCAGCGTATCGACAGGGATGAACACTGAAGCTTTCTTT. Its protein product is CASSVSTGMNTEAFF.

The chain carries TRBV2 and TRBJ2-3; weak D call: TRBD1 (6 bases). Germline-derived CDR1 and CDR2 are SNHLY and FYNNEI. CDR3 size: 13 residues. V lost 4 bases and J 6 bases, leaving 11 bases between the germline ends. The CDR3 DNA reads as TGTGCCAGCAGTGTGAGCCAGGGGGATACGCAGTATTTT. It yields the protein CASSVSQGDTQYF.

The chain carries TRBV11-2 and TRBJ2-3; D ambiguous. Germline-derived CDR1 and CDR2 are SGHAT and FQNNGV. Trimming removed 1 base from V and 4 bases from J, with 6 bases in between. This CDR3 region has 13 residues. The CDR3 DNA follows: TGTGCCAGCAGCTTAGGGCCATCAGATACGCAGTATTTT. Protein sequence: CASSLGPSDTQYF.

V usage is TRBV19 and J usage is TRBJ1-3; D ambiguous. The CDR3 totals 17 residues. V was clipped by 5 bases and J by 0 bases, with 17 bases between them. CDR1 LNHDA and CDR2 SQIVND come from the germline V gene (reference sequence). The DNA for the CDR3 is TGTGCCAGTAGTTTGGCCGGACTGCAACTCTCTGGAAACACCATATATTTT. Protein sequence: CASSLAGLQLSGNTIYF.

The chain employs TRBV27 and TRBJ2-1; the match to TRBD2 covers 14 bases. The CDR3 length is 15 residues. Germline V gene sequence: CDR1 MNHEY, CDR2 SMNVEV (reference sequence). After removal of 6 bases from V and 12 bases from J, the junction contained 10 bases not matched to a gene. CDR3 coding DNA: TGTGCCAGCAGGGAGGGACTAGCGGGAGCGGTTAGGCAGTTCTTC. Protein product: CASREGLAGAVRQFF.

The chain recombines TRBV9 with TRBJ2-7; D may be TRBD1 (5 bases). Looked up from germline, CDR1 is SGDLS and CDR2 is YYNGEE. V was cut by 0 bases and J by 3 bases, with 13 bases left in between. There are 15 residues in the CDR3. The CDR3 bases are TGTGCCAGCAGCGTAGGGGGTCAGGGATACTACGAGCAGTACTTC. Its protein product is CASSVGGQGYYEQYF.

J is TRBJ2-3 and V is TRBV7-8; TRBD2 matches at 8 bases. Germline V gives CDR1 SGHVS, CDR2 FQNEAQ. Trimming removed 1 base from V and 2 bases from J; junction bases left unmatched: 8. The CDR3 covers 17 residues. The CDR3 DNA sequence: TGTGCCAGCAGCTTAGGTTGGGGACTAGGGCCCACAGATACGCAGTATTTT. Translation gives CASSLGWGLGPTDTQYF.

The sample holds a few counts of this clone. The chain is built from TRBV5-6 and TRBJ2-2; TRBD2 matches at 7 bases. The CDR3 length is 16 residues. CDR1 and CDR2 (germline): SGHDT, YYEEEE. The V segment lost 4 bases and the J segment 4 bases; nucleotides outside the gene matches: 10. CDR3 sequence reads: CASSLLREGSTGELFF. Written as DNA, the CDR3 is TGTGCCAGCAGCCTATTGAGGGAGGGGAGCACCGGGGAGCTGTTTTTT.

This chain uses TRBV7-8 with TRBJ2-1; 13 bases match TRBD2. The CDR3 covers 17 residues. CDR1 SGHVS and CDR2 FQNEAQ come from the germline V gene. V lost 0 bases and J lost 7; bases outside the gene matches: 6. Written as DNA, the CDR3 is TGTGCCAGCAGCTTAGCGGGGACTAGCGGGGCTATAAATGAGCAGTTCTTC. Translating it yields CASSLAGTSGAINEQFF.

This clone was seen more than once but under ten times. This chain uses TRBV6-4 with TRBJ1-5, with D perhaps TRBD1 (6 bases). CDR1 is MRHNA and CDR2 is SNTAGT in the germline V gene. The CDR3 runs to 16 residues. V was trimmed by 6 bases and J by 1 base, leaving 16 bases between them. CDR3 bases: TGTGCCAGCAGACACGACAGGCTGAGAAGCAATCAGCCCCAGCATTTT. It specifies CASRHDRLRSNQPQHF.